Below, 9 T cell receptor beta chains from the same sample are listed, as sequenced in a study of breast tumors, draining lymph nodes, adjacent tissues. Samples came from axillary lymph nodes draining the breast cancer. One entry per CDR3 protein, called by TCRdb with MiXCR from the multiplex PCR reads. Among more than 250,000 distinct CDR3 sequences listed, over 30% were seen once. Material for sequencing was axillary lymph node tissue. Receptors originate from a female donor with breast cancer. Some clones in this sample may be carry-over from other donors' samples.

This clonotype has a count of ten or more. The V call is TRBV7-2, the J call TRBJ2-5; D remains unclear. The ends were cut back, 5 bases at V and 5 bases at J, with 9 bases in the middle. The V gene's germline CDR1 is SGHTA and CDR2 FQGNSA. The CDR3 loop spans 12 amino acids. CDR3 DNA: TGTGCCAGCAGCAGAAGCGAGGAGACCCAGTACTTC. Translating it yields CASSRSEETQYF.

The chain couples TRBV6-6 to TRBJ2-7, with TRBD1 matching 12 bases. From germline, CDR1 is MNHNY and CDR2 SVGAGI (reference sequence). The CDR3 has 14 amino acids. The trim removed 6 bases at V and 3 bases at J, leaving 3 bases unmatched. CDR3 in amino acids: CASRRDRGLYEQYF. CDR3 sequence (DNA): TGTGCCAGCAGACGGGACAGGGGGCTCTACGAGCAGTACTTC.

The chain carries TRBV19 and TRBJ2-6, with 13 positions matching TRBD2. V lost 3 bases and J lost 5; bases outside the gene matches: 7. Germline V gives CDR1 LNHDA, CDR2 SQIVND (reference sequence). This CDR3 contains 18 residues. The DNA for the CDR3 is TGTGCCAGTAGTATCAGCTCCGGGACTAGCGGGAGGGCCAACGTCCTGACTTTC. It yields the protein CASSISSGTSGRANVLTF.

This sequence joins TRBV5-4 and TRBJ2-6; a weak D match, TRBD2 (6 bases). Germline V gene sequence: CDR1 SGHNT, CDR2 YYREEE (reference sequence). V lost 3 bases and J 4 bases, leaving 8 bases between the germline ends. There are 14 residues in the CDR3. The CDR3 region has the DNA TGTGCCAGCAGCTCCCTAGCGGGGGCCAACGTCCTGACTTTC. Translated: CASSSLAGANVLTF.

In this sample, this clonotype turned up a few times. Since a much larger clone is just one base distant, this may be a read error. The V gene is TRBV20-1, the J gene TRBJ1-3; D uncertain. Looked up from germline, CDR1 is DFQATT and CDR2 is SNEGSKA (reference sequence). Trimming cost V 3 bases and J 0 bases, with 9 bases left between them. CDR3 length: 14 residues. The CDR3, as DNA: TGCAGTGCTAGTAGCGGGCTCTCTGGAAACACCATATATTTT. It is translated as CSASSGLSGNTIYF.

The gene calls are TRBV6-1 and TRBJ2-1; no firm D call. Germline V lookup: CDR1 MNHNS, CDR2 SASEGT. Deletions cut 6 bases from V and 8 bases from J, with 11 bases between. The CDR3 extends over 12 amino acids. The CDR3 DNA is TGTGCCAGCAGCCGGACGAATTATGAGCAGTTCTTC. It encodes CASSRTNYEQFF.

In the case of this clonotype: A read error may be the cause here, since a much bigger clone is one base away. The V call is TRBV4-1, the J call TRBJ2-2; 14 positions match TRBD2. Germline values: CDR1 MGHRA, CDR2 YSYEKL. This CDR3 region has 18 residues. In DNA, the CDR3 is TGCACCAGCAGCCAAGAAGTGACTAGCGGGAGGGCCGGCGGGGAGCTGTTTTTT. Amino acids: CTSSQEVTSGRAGGELFF.

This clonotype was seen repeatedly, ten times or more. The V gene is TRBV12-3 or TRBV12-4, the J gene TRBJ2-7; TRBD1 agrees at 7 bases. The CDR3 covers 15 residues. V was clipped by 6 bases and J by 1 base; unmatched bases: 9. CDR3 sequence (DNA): TGTGCCAGCAGCTTCCGGTCAGGGGGATCCTACGAGCAGTACTTC. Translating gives CASSFRSGGSYEQYF.

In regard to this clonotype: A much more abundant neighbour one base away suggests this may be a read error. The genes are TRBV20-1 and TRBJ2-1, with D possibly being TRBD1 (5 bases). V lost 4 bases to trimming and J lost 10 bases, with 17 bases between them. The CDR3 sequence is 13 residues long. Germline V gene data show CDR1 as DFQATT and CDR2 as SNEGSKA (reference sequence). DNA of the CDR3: TGCAGTGCTAAACCGTCAGGGATCGTAGAGCAGTTCTTC. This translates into CSAKPSGIVEQFF.